The present T cell receptor beta chain was sequenced within a study of blood T cell repertoires in COVID-19. Study-wide context: Collection of acute and convalescent COVID-19 samples took place in the United States, Italy and Spain. T cells, B-cell-depleted T cells, or PBMCs provided the cDNA or gDNA that served as material.

Original processing notes: Scientists estimated how many nucleated cells there were by amplifying reference gene primers. Generated by immunoSEQ multiplex PCR, the TCRdb table keeps only in-frame clones and is missing some. Clonal size and the V and J genes are those of that table, whereas D and trimming came from the DNA. Among over 50,000 clones listed, around 86% were seen once. The CDR3 runs 19 residues. V was pared by 3 bases and J by 2 bases, with 17 bases of the junction left unmatched. CDR1 is SGHNT, CDR2 YENEEA, per germline. The sequenced material came from peripheral blood. This sequence joins TRBV11-3 and TRBJ2-7, with TRBD2 matching over 9 bases. This clonotype was obtained from a human donor in a cohort sampled during active COVID-19. CDR3 sequence: CASSFPQGIRTSATYEQYF. As DNA, the CDR3 is TGTGCCAGCAGCTTTCCACAGGGAATCCGGACTAGCGCAACCTACGAGCAGTACTTC.